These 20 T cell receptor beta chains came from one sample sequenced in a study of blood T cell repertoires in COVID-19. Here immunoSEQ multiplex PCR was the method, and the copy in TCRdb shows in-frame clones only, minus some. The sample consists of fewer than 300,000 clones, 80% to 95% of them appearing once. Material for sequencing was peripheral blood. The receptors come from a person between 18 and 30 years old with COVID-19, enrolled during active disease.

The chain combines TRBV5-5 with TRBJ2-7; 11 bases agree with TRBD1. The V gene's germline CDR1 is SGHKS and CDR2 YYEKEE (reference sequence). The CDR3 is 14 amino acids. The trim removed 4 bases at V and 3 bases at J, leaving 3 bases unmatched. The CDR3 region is CASSAGTGGYEQYF. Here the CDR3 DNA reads TGTGCCAGCAGCGCCGGGACAGGGGGCTACGAGCAGTACTTC.

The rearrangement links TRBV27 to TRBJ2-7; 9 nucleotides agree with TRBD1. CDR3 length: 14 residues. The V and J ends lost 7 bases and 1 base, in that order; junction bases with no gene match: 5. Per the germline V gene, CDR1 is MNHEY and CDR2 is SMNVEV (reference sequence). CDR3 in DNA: TGTGCCAGCAAATTCGACAGGGGGTCCTACGAGCAGTACTTC. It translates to CASKFDRGSYEQYF.

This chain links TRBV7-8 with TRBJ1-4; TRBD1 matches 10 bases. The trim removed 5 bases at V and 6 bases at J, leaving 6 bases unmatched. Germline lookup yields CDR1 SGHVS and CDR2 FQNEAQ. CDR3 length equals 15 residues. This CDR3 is CASSRWTGGDEKLFF. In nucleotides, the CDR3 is TGTGCCAGCAGCCGTTGGACAGGGGGTGATGAAAAACTGTTTTTT.

The CDR3 bases are TGTGCCAGCTCACCGGGGCAGCAAGAGACCCAGTACTTC. Its translation is CASSPGQQETQYF. J is TRBJ2-5 and V is TRBV18; TRBD1 might be the D (5 bases). Trimming left V 3 bases short and J 2 bases short, with 7 bases between. This CDR3 comprises 13 residues. Per germline, CDR1 KGHSH and CDR2 LQKENI.

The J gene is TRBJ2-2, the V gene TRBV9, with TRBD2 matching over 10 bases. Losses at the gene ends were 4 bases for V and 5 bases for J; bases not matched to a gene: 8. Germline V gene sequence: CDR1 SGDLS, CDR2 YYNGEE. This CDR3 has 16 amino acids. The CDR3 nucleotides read TGTGCCAGCAGCTTGTTGGGGACTAGCGCGACCGGGGAGCTGTTTTTT. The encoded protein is CASSLLGTSATGELFF.

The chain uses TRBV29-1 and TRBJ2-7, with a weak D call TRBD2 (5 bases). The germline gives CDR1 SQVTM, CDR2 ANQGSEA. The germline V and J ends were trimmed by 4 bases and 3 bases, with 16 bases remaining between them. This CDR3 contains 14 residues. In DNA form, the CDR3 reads TGCAGCGTTGTGGACGGGGAAGTGGGCTACGAGCAGTACTTC. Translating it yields CSVVDGEVGYEQYF.

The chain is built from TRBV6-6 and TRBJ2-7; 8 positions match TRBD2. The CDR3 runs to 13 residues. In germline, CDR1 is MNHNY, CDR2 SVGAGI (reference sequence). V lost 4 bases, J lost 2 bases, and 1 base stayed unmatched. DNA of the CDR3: TGTGCCAGCAGTTTGGGACTAGCCTACGAGCAGTACTTC. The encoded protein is CASSLGLAYEQYF.

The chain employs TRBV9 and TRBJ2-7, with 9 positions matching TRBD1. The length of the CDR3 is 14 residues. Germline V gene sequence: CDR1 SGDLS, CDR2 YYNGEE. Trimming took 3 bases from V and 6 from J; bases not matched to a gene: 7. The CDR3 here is CASSGQGEASEQYF. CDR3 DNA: TGTGCCAGCAGCGGACAGGGGGAGGCCTCCGAGCAGTACTTC.

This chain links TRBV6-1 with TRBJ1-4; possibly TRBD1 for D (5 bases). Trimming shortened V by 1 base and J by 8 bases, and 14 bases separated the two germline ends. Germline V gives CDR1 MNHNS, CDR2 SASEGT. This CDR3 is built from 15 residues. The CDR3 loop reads CASSEGTVRGEKLFF. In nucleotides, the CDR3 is TGTGCCAGCAGTGAAGGCACAGTCCGGGGGGAAAAACTGTTTTTT.

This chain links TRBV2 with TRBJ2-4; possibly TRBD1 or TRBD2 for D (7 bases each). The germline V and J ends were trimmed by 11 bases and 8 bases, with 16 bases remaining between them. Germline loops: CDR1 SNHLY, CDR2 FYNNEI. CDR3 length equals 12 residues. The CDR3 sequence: CAGTGEGHIQYF. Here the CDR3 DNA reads TGTGCCGGCACAGGGGAGGGGCACATTCAGTACTTC. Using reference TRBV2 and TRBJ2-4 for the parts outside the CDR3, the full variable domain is EPEVTQTPSHQVTQMGQEVILRCVPISNHLYFYWYRQILGQKVEFLVSFYNNEISEKSEIFDDQFSVERPDGSNFTLKIRSTKLEDSAMYFCAGTGEGHIQYFGAGTRLSVL.

The CDR3 sequence: CASSSFDRSTDTQYF. The DNA for the CDR3 is TGTGCCAGCAGCTCCTTCGACAGGAGCACAGATACGCAGTATTTT. This chain joins TRBV7-9 and TRBJ2-3; D perhaps matches TRBD1 (6 bases). Germline-derived CDR1 and CDR2 are SEHNR and FQNEAQ (reference sequence). CDR3 length equals 15 residues. V was pared by 4 bases and J by 0 bases, with 11 bases between.

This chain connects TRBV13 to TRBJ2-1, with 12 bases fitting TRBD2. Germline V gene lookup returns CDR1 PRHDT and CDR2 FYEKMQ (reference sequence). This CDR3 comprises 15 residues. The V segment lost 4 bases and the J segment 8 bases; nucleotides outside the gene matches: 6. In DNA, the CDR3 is TGTGCCAGCAGCTCGACTAGCGGGAGTGGCGATGAGCAGTTCTTC. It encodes CASSSTSGSGDEQFF.

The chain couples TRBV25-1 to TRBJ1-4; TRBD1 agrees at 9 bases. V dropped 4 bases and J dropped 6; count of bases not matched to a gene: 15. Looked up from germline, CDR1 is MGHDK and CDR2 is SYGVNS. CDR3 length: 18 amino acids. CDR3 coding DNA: TGTGCCAGCAGTGGCCATCCCGGGACAGGGATCGGGGATGAAAAACTGTTTTTT. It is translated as CASSGHPGTGIGDEKLFF. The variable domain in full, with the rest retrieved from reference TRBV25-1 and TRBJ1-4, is EADIYQTPRYLVIGTGKKITLECSQTMGHDKMYWYQQDPGMELHLIHYSYGVNSTEKGDLSSESTVSRIRTEHFPLTLESARPSHTSQYLCASSGHPGTGIGDEKLFFGSGTQLSVL.

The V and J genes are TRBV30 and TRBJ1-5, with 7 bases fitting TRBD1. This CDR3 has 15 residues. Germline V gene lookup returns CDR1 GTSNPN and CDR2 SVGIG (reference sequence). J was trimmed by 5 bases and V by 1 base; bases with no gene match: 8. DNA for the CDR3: TGTGCCTGGAGTGAGGGGGCAGGGAGTCATCAGCCCCAGCATTTT. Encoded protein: CAWSEGAGSHQPQHF.

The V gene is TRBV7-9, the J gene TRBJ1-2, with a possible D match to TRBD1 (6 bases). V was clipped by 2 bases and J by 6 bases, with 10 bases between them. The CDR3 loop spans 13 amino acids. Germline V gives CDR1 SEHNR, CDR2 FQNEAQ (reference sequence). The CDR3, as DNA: TGTGCCAGCAGCTTAATGGGGGCGCATGGCTACACCTTC. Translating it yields CASSLMGAHGYTF.

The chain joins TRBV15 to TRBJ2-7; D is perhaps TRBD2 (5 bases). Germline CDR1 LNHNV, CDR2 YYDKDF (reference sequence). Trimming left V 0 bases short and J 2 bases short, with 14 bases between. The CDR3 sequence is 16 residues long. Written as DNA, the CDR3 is TGTGCCACCAGCAGAGATTTAGGACTCGACCCCTACGAGCAGTACTTC. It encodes CATSRDLGLDPYEQYF.

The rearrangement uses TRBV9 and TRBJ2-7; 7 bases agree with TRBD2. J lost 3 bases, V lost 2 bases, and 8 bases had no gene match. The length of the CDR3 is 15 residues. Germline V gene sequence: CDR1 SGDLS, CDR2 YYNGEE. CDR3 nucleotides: TGTGCCAGCAGCGTCTCCAGCGGGATATACTACGAGCAGTACTTC. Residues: CASSVSSGIYYEQYF.

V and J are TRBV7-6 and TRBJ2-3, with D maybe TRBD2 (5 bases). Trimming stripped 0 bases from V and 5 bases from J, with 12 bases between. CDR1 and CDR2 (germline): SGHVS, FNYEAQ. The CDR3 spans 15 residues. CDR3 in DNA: TGTGCCAGCAGCTTAGCGCTAGCACAAGGAGATACGCAGTATTTT. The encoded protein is CASSLALAQGDTQYF.

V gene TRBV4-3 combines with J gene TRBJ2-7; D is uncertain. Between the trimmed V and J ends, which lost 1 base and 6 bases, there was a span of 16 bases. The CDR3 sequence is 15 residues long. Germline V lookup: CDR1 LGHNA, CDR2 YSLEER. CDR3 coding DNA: TGCGCCAGCAGCCAAGTCTACCGGGTACCCGGCGAGCAGTACTTC. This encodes CASSQVYRVPGEQYF.

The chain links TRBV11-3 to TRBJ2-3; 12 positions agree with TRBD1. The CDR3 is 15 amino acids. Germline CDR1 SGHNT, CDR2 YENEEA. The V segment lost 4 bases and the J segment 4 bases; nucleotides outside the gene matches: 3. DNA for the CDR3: TGTGCCAGCAGCTCGGGACAGGGGGCTTCAGATACGCAGTATTTT. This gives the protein CASSSGQGASDTQYF.